This T cell receptor (beta chain) is from a study of T cell repertoires in aging, cancer and after chemotherapy. Study-level background: Repeat sampling of healthy donors over several months to years showed clear clonal overlap.

Points on this clonotype: Antigen specificity is unknown.

A mixed TRB-A/B primer pool amplified rearranged TRB by multiplex touch-down PCR. TCRdb reanalysed the multiplex PCR reads using MiXCR and keeps one entry per CDR3 protein. The sample contains 10,000 to 15,000 distinct CDR3 sequences, 31% of which appear only once. V was cut by 6 bases and J by 1 base, with 7 bases left in between. Germline assignment: CDR1 ENHRY and CDR2 SYGVKD. The CDR3 length is 13 residues. Amplification of TCR beta used genomic DNA extracted from peripheral blood. Study-wide results and limits: Age-matched healthy donors had significantly more diverse, less clonal blood TCR repertoires than untreated cancer patients. Loss of evenness, beyond lost richness, contributed to age-related TCR diversity decline in cancer patients.

Sequencing was performed on blood. The clonotype originates from a human donor in good health. The donor label of this sample is uncertain. J is TRBJ1-3 and V is TRBV10-3; D not resolved. DNA of the CDR3: TGTGCCATCAGGCCCCCTTCTGGAAACACCATATATTTT. Translating it yields CAIRPPSGNTIYF.